These 27 T cell receptor beta chains came from one sample sequenced in a study of regulatory T cells in long-lasting Graves disease. Time point reported: persistent/refractory GD, antithyroid drugs over 5 years with positive TRAb. RNA from PBMCs was the source of the TCR library. Arm-PCR of CDR3 regions and iRepertoire HTBI primers were used to build TCR beta libraries. Each CDR3 protein is one row after TCRdb ran MiXCR on the multiplex PCR reads. The sample yields about 420,000 distinct CDR3 sequences, about 25% seen once. The material was peripheral blood mononuclear cells (PBMCs), obtained when the disease was refractory, from a patient treated with antithyroid drugs. The receptors originated from a female donor with Graves disease.

At least ten counts were recorded for this clonotype. One junction end disagrees with the germline gene, perhaps due to a read error. The J gene is TRBJ2-7, the V gene TRBV20-1, with 10 bases aligning to TRBD2. In germline, CDR1 is DFQATT, CDR2 SNEGSKA (reference sequence). This CDR3 is built from 13 residues. CDR3 residues: CRARPSGSYEQYF. In nucleotides, the CDR3 is TGCAGGGCTAGGCCTAGCGGGAGTTACGAGCAGTACTTC.

This clonotype occurred a few times. The chain has TRBV28 and TRBJ2-3, with TRBD2 matching 7 bases. From germline, CDR1 is MDHEN and CDR2 SYDVKM. The CDR3 spans 16 residues. J lost 0 bases, V lost 6 bases, and 9 bases had no gene match. The CDR3 bases are TGTGCCAGCAGCCGCAGCGGGGCTCCCAGCACAGATACGCAGTATTTT. Translating gives CASSRSGAPSTDTQYF. Full variable domain (missing parts from reference TRBV28 and TRBJ2-3): DVKVTQSSRYLVKRTGEKVFLECVQDMDHENMFWYRQDPGLGLRLIYFSYDVKMKEKGDIPEGYSVSREKKERFSLILESASTNQTSMYLCASSRSGAPSTDTQYFGPGTRLTVL.

This clonotype appeared many times. The chain is built from TRBV18 and TRBJ2-2; D not resolved. Germline-derived CDR1 and CDR2 are KGHSH and LQKENI. The CDR3 contains 12 residues. V was pared by 2 bases and J by 6 bases, with 4 bases between. CDR3 DNA sequence: TGTGCCAGCTCACCAGGGCCCGGGGAGCTGTTTTTT. Translating it yields CASSPGPGELFF.

This chain joins TRBV7-2 and TRBJ1-2; 8 nucleotides align to TRBD1. The V gene end was trimmed by 5 bases and the J gene end by 4 bases; junction bases not matched to a gene: 6. Germline V lookup: CDR1 SGHTA, CDR2 FQGNSA. This CDR3 has 14 residues. CDR3 protein: CASSQQGVGYGYTF. The CDR3 DNA reads as TGTGCCAGCAGCCAACAGGGGGTGGGCTATGGCTACACCTTC.

In its sample, this clonotype was seen many times. The chain employs TRBV2 and TRBJ1-3; D is ambiguous. Germline CDR1 SNHLY, CDR2 FYNNEI. The CDR3 runs 14 residues. Between the trimmed V and J ends, which lost 0 bases and 0 bases, there was a span of 3 bases. The CDR3 is CASSEAASGNTIYF. In DNA, the CDR3 is TGTGCCAGCAGTGAAGCGGCCTCTGGAAACACCATATATTTT.

Many counts were recorded for this clonotype. The chain joins TRBV28 to TRBJ2-7, with D perhaps matching TRBD2 (6 bases). CDR1 and CDR2 (germline): MDHEN, SYDVKM. V gave up 6 bases and J gave up 5 bases, with 20 bases separating them. The length of the CDR3 is 15 residues. CDR3 coding DNA: TGTGCCAGCAGCCTCCCAGGACTAAATGGCCACGAGCAGTACTTC. Protein sequence: CASSLPGLNGHEQYF. The complete variable domain, with remaining parts taken from reference TRBV28 and TRBJ2-7, reads DVKVTQSSRYLVKRTGEKVFLECVQDMDHENMFWYRQDPGLGLRLIYFSYDVKMKEKGDIPEGYSVSREKKERFSLILESASTNQTSMYLCASSLPGLNGHEQYFGPGTRLTVT.

This clonotype was seen many times. The J gene is TRBJ2-2, the V gene TRBV2; the match to TRBD1 covers 10 bases. This CDR3 has 13 amino acids. Germline V lookup: CDR1 SNHLY, CDR2 FYNNEI. Trimming cost V 8 bases and J 7 bases; bases outside gene matches: 4. CDR3 region: CASLGTGVGELFF. The CDR3 DNA reads TGTGCCAGCCTCGGGACAGGGGTCGGGGAGCTGTTTTTT.

For the CDR3, the DNA is TGTGCCACCAGCAGAGATCGTTCCGAATCCTACGAGCAGTACTTC. Protein: CATSRDRSESYEQYF. This chain joins TRBV15 and TRBJ2-7; D not resolved. This CDR3 comprises 15 residues. Germline V CDR1 and CDR2: LNHNV, YYDKDF (reference sequence). Trimming pared 0 bases from V and 1 base from J, leaving 10 bases between.

This clonotype was seen repeatedly, ten times or more. V gene TRBV28 combines with J gene TRBJ1-4; the match to TRBD1 covers 8 bases. Germline V lookup: CDR1 MDHEN, CDR2 SYDVKM. V lost 6 bases to trimming and J lost 8 bases; unmatched junction nucleotides: 8. CDR3 length equals 14 residues. The CDR3 bases are TGTGCCAGCAGGGGGACAGGCTCCAACGAAAAACTGTTTTTT. This gives the protein CASRGTGSNEKLFF.

The chain is built from TRBV12-3 or TRBV12-4 and TRBJ1-2; no definite D call. The ends were cut back, 6 bases at V and 0 bases at J, with 14 bases in the middle. The CDR3 spans 15 residues. The CDR3: CASSPQIVSNYGYTF. The CDR3 nucleotides read TGTGCCAGCAGCCCTCAGATAGTCTCTAACTATGGCTACACCTTC.

V is TRBV5-4 and J is TRBJ2-1; 9 bases are a match to TRBD1. V shed 4 bases, J shed 11 bases, and the junction held 10 bases outside the gene matches. Germline CDR1 is SGHNT and CDR2 is YYREEE (reference sequence). The CDR3 has 14 residues. This CDR3 reads CASSIRQGVDKQFF. For the CDR3, the DNA is TGTGCCAGCAGCATAAGACAGGGGGTGGATAAGCAGTTCTTC.

This clonotype came up a few times. The rearrangement links TRBV6-1 to TRBJ2-7; maybe TRBD1 (6 bases). The V and J ends lost 5 bases and 2 bases respectively, with 19 bases between them. Germline assignment: CDR1 MNHNS and CDR2 SASEGT. This CDR3 contains 16 residues. For the CDR3, the DNA is TGTGCCAGCAGTCGAAGCTATCGACAGGTGCCCTACGAGCAGTACTTC. Protein: CASSRSYRQVPYEQYF.

This clonotype has a count of ten or more. The rearrangement links TRBV6-5 to TRBJ2-6, with D perhaps TRBD2 (5 bases). This CDR3 is 17 amino acids long. V was pared by 0 bases and J by 1 base, with 10 bases between. CDR1 is MNHEY and CDR2 is SVGAGI in the germline V gene. The CDR3 DNA sequence: TGTGCCAGCAGTTACTCGAGAGGGCCGTCTGGGGCCAACGTCCTGACTTTC. Protein product: CASSYSRGPSGANVLTF.

Note on this clonotype: Because the CDR3 is missing its conserved closing phenylalanine or tryptophan, this is likely a read error. This chain uses TRBV20-1 with TRBJ2-5; 8 positions match TRBD1. This CDR3 region has 15 residues. CDR1 is DFQATT, CDR2 SNEGSKA, per germline (reference sequence). With 5 bases clipped from V and 0 bases from J, the junction kept 8 bases outside the gene matches. The CDR3 loop is CSAEGQDKNQETQYS. As DNA, the CDR3 is TGCAGTGCTGAGGGACAGGACAAAAACCAAGAGACCCAGTACTCC.

At least ten counts were recorded for this clonotype. The V and J genes are TRBV2 and TRBJ2-7; tentative D call: TRBD2 (6 bases). Germline V gene lookup returns CDR1 SNHLY and CDR2 FYNNEI. V was clipped by 5 bases and J by 2 bases, with 13 bases between them. This CDR3 region has 14 residues. CDR3 loop: CASSHRLETYEQYF. DNA for the CDR3: TGTGCCAGCAGTCACCGACTAGAAACCTACGAGCAGTACTTC.

This chain connects TRBV6-1 to TRBJ2-1, with 8 bases fitting TRBD2. Germline-derived CDR1 and CDR2 are MNHNS and SASEGT. The V segment lost 6 bases and the J segment 7 bases; nucleotides outside the gene matches: 2. The CDR3 sequence is 12 residues long. CDR3 amino acids: CASRLAANEQFF. In nucleotides, the CDR3 is TGTGCCAGCAGACTAGCGGCTAATGAGCAGTTCTTC.

This sequence joins TRBV7-2 and TRBJ2-3; TRBD2 matches 11 bases. This CDR3 is built from 15 residues. Germline lookup yields CDR1 SGHTA and CDR2 FQGNSA. With V trimmed by 5 bases and J by 2 bases, 3 bases remained unmatched. CDR3 residues: CASSISGRATDTQYF. In nucleotides, the CDR3 is TGTGCCAGCAGCATTAGCGGGAGGGCCACAGATACGCAGTATTTT.

This clonotype was found many times. This sequence joins TRBV6-1 and TRBJ2-2, with a tentative D call TRBD2 (6 bases). V shed 9 bases and J shed 0 bases, with 11 bases lying between them. This CDR3 is 14 amino acids long. Germline loops: CDR1 MNHNS, CDR2 SASEGT. CDR3 sequence reads: CASHGGTNTGELFF. In nucleotides, the CDR3 is TGTGCCAGTCACGGGGGAACGAACACCGGGGAGCTGTTTTTT.

This clonotype was seen a handful of times. The rearrangement joins TRBV12-3 or TRBV12-4 to TRBJ2-6, with 7 nucleotides matching TRBD1. The V and J ends lost 6 bases and 4 bases, in that order; junction bases with no gene match: 12. This CDR3 region has 17 residues. This chain's CDR3 is CASRTDRTGRGANVLTF. The CDR3 DNA follows: TGTGCCAGCAGGACCGATCGGACAGGTCGCGGGGCCAACGTCCTGACTTTC.

This clonotype was detected many times. The chain uses TRBV11-1 and TRBJ1-1; no clear D gene. Trimming cost V 4 bases and J 10 bases, with 13 bases left between them. Germline values: CDR1 SGHAT, CDR2 FQDESV (reference sequence). The CDR3 loop spans 12 amino acids. CDR3 amino acids: CASSSKSGGAFF. CDR3 coding DNA: TGTGCCAGCAGCTCGAAGTCGGGAGGAGCTTTCTTT.

This rearrangement joins TRBV20-1 to TRBJ1-2; D may be TRBD1 (5 bases). This CDR3 has 12 residues. The ends were cut back, 5 bases at V and 2 bases at J, with 9 bases in the middle. From germline, CDR1 is DFQATT and CDR2 SNEGSKA (reference sequence). CDR3 bases: TGCAGTGCTGGGGGGAACAACTATGGCTACACCTTC. This gives the protein CSAGGNNYGYTF.

This clonotype was seen ten or more times. The chain is built from TRBV28 and TRBJ1-5, with TRBD1 matching 10 bases. J lost 6 bases, V lost 3 bases, and 5 bases had no gene match. Germline values: CDR1 MDHEN, CDR2 SYDVKM. CDR3 length: 15 residues. The CDR3 DNA reads TGTGCCAGCAGTTTCAGACAGGGGGCCGCTCAGCCCCAGCATTTT. Translated, it gives CASSFRQGAAQPQHF.

At least ten counts were recorded for this clonotype. CDR3 DNA sequence: TGTGCCAGCAGTTTTGATATCAGGCTAACGGACACCGGGGAGCTGTTTTTT. Translated: CASSFDIRLTDTGELFF. This chain uses TRBV7-2 with TRBJ2-2; D remains unclear. V was shortened by 6 bases and J by 3 bases, with 20 bases between the two germline ends. Germline V gene lookup returns CDR1 SGHTA and CDR2 FQGNSA. The CDR3 is 17 amino acids.

This clonotype was seen ten or more times. The rearrangement uses TRBV7-2 and TRBJ1-2, with TRBD1 matching 7 bases. The CDR3 is 15 amino acids. CDR1 is SGHTA and CDR2 is FQGNSA in the germline V gene. V lost 1 base to trimming and J lost 4 bases; unmatched junction nucleotides: 6. CDR3 bases: TGTGCCAGCAGCTTAGGTAGACAGGGAGGCTATGGCTACACCTTC. Translating gives CASSLGRQGGYGYTF.

This clonotype was seen only a few times. The chain recombines TRBV11-3 with TRBJ2-5, with D maybe TRBD2 (5 bases). This CDR3 is 13 amino acids long. Germline V gene lookup returns CDR1 SGHNT and CDR2 YENEEA. Trimming removed 1 base from V and 6 bases from J, with 9 bases in between. CDR3 in amino acids: CASSLVPGKTQYF. CDR3 DNA sequence: TGTGCCAGCAGCTTAGTTCCGGGGAAGACCCAGTACTTC.

The gene calls are TRBV18 and TRBJ2-2; 8 positions agree with TRBD2. Trimming at V came to 0 bases and at J to 5 bases, leaving 5 bases not matched to a gene. Per germline, CDR1 KGHSH and CDR2 LQKENI. CDR3 size: 16 residues. Here the CDR3 DNA reads TGTGCCAGCTCACCACCGTCCCAGCGGGAGACCGGGGAGCTGTTTTTT. Translated, it gives CASSPPSQRETGELFF.

This clonotype was observed a handful of times. The chain has TRBV7-2 and TRBJ2-4; TRBD1 aligns across 10 bases. Germline V gene data show CDR1 as SGHTA and CDR2 as FQGNSA. With 4 bases clipped from V and 9 bases from J, the junction kept 6 bases outside the gene matches. CDR3 length equals 14 residues. The CDR3 DNA reads TGTGCCAGCAGCTCTCCGGGACAGGGGAGCATTCAGTACTTC. Amino acids: CASSSPGQGSIQYF.